These T cell receptor beta chains were read from a single sample in a study of T cell repertoires in cytomegalovirus infection. MiXCR, applied by TCRdb to the reads, yields one record per CDR3 protein. The table shows around 530,000 distinct CDR3 sequences, with more than 25% occurring only once. Material for sequencing was PBMCs. These receptors originate from a human donor in good health (CMV status not recorded). Some clones in this sample may be carry-over from other donors' samples. CDR3s include the opening cysteine and the closing phenylalanine or tryptophan. The D gene is left open where the match is weak. Expanded clones get a size class; other rows say once, few or many, or leave the size out.

abundance	len	j_gene	d_gene	v_gene	CDR3nt	CDR3aa
many	14	TRBJ2-1	-	TRBV10-1	TGCGCCAGCAGTGAAGTAAGCGCCCTCAATGAGCAGTTCTTC	CASSEVSALNEQFF
once	19	TRBJ1-2	-	TRBV5-1	TGCGCCAGCGCACTTCGGCGCGGGGCAGGTAACCACGCTAACTATGGCTACACCTTC	CASALRRGAGNHANYGYTF
few	14	TRBJ1-2	-	TRBV20-1	TGCAGTGCTAGAGATCTTAGTCTAGAAAATGGCTACACCTTC	CSARDLSLENGYTF
many	17	TRBJ1-2	TRBD1	TRBV7-8	TGTGCCAGCAGTCCGGACAGGGTCAGTTTTCTGGGTGATGGCTACACCTTC	CASSPDRVSFLGDGYTF
-	14	TRBJ2-3	TRBD2	TRBV7-2	TGTGCCATAGGGGTAGCGGGGACTCGGGATACGCAGTATTTT	CAIGVAGTRDTQYF
-	13	TRBJ1-1	-	TRBV6-2/TRBV6-3	TGTGCTCACAAGAAACGGGTAAACACTGAAGCTTTCTTT	CAHKKRVNTEAFF
-	15	TRBJ2-7	TRBD2	TRBV12-3/TRBV12-4	TGTGCCAGCAGTCCTATAGCGGGAGGGAGTCACGAGCAGTACTTC	CASSPIAGGSHEQYF
-	14	TRBJ1-3	TRBD1	TRBV20-1	TGCAGTGCTCGAGGACAGGGGCCGGGAAACACCATATATTTT	CSARGQGPGNTIYF
once	15	TRBJ2-1	TRBD1	TRBV6-6	TGTGCCAGCAGTTTCCCACAGGGGTCCCTACTTGAGCAGTTCTTC	CASSFPQGSLLEQFF
-	13	TRBJ1-1	-	TRBV28	TGTGCCAGCAGTTTTCGAGGCCCCACTGAAGCTTTCTTT	CASSFRGPTEAFF
-	16	TRBJ1-1	TRBD1	TRBV6-5	TGTGCCAGCAGAAGTTCCTTCGGGACAGGGCCCACTGAAGCTTTCTTT	CASRSSFGTGPTEAFF
-	14	TRBJ1-6	TRBD1	TRBV3-1	TGTGCCAGCAGCCACCCAGGGGGAAATTCACCCCTCCACTTT	CASSHPGGNSPLHF
-	15	TRBJ2-3	-	TRBV7-9	TGTGCCAGCAGCCCGGAAGGGAAGATAACAGATACGCAGTATTTT	CASSPEGKITDTQYF
-	13	TRBJ2-1	-	TRBV7-4	TGTGCCAGCAGCTTAATGGGAAGCAATGAGCAGTTCTTC	CASSLMGSNEQFF
few	16	TRBJ1-5	TRBD1	TRBV7-2	TGTGCCAGCAGCTCTGGACAGGGTATGCGCAATCAGCCCCAGCATTTT	CASSSGQGMRNQPQHF
-	15	TRBJ2-3	TRBD1	TRBV29-1	TGCAGCGTTCTATCGGGACAGGGGGCCTCAGATACGCAGTATTTT	CSVLSGQGASDTQYF
many	15	TRBJ1-6	-	TRBV11-3	TGTGCCAGCAGCTTGGAGGGGCTCGGAAATTCACCCCTCCACTTT	CASSLEGLGNSPLHF
-	14	TRBJ2-1	-	TRBV4-3	TGCGCCAGCAGCCAAGATATGATAGGCAATGAGCAGTTCTTC	CASSQDMIGNEQFF
many	13	TRBJ1-4	-	TRBV12-3/TRBV12-4	TGTGCCAGCAGTTTAGCGAGTAATGAAAAACTGTTTTTT	CASSLASNEKLFF
-	16	TRBJ2-3	-	TRBV7-2	TGTGCCAGCAGCTTAAGGCTGGGGGTGCGAACAGATACGCAGTATTTT	CASSLRLGVRTDTQYF
-	17	TRBJ1-4	-	TRBV11-3	TGTGCCAGCAGCCCCCAACCCCCCGGGACAAAGCATGAAAAACTGTTTTTT	CASSPQPPGTKHEKLFF
-	14	TRBJ1-1	-	TRBV20-1	TGCAGTGCGTGGGTAGGGTCCTACGGCACTGAAGCTTTCTTT	CSAWVGSYGTEAFF
-	15	TRBJ1-1	-	TRBV5-4	TGTGCCAGCAGCTTGGGAGGTTCCCTTGACACTGAAGCTTTCTTT	CASSLGGSLDTEAFF
few	14	TRBJ2-3	TRBD2	TRBV20-1	TGCAGCGGACGACTAGCGGGCCTCACAGATACGCAGTATTTT	CSGRLAGLTDTQYF
-	14	TRBJ2-1	TRBD1	TRBV2	TGTGCCAGCACGCCGGGGACAGGGGTTGGTGAGCAGTTCTTC	CASTPGTGVGEQFF
-	12	TRBJ2-1	-	TRBV6-5	TGTGCCAGCCACAGGGAGTTCGATGAGCAGTTCTTC	CASHREFDEQFF
-	16	TRBJ2-7	-	TRBV6-5	TGTGCCAGCGGAAACCCTGGGTCACGGGGGCCCTACGAGCAGTACTTC	CASGNPGSRGPYEQYF
-	17	TRBJ2-6	-	TRBV4-1	TGCGCCAGCAGCCAAGAGCCCACAGGGACCGGGGCCAACGTCCTGACTTTC	CASSQEPTGTGANVLTF
-	13	TRBJ2-1	-	TRBV24-1	TGTGCCACCAGTGATTTGGGAGGCAATGAGCAGTTCTTC	CATSDLGGNEQFF
many	17	TRBJ2-3	-	TRBV6-6	TGTGCCAGCAGTTACTCGTTTTTGGGAAAAGGCACAGATACGCAGTATTTT	CASSYSFLGKGTDTQYF
-	15	TRBJ1-5	-	TRBV4-1	TGCGCCAGCAGCCATGGCCCCGAGAGGGATCAGCCCCAGCATTTT	CASSHGPERDQPQHF
-	13	TRBJ2-1	TRBD2	TRBV5-4	TGTGCCAGCAGCCAGGATAGCGGGAATGAGCAGTTCTTC	CASSQDSGNEQFF
-	15	TRBJ2-1	TRBD2	TRBV27	TGTGCCAGCAGCCAGCTGGCGGGAGGAAACAATGAGCAGTTCTTC	CASSQLAGGNNEQFF
-	15	TRBJ2-3	TRBD2	TRBV9	TGTGCCAGCAGCGTACCGGGAGGAATGACAGATACGCAGTATTTT	CASSVPGGMTDTQYF
few	16	TRBJ2-4	-	TRBV6-2/TRBV6-3	TGTGCCAGCAGCCTAACGAGGGCGGGGGCCAAAAACATTCAGTACTTC	CASSLTRAGAKNIQYF
few	13	TRBJ1-4	-	TRBV7-6	TGTGCCAGCAGCTTAGGGCCGGGCGAAAAACTGTTTTTT	CASSLGPGEKLFF
few	15	TRBJ2-3	-	TRBV4-1	TGCGCCAGCAGCCAACAATGGGTCCCCACAGATACGCAGTATTTT	CASSQQWVPTDTQYF
-	14	TRBJ1-1	TRBD1	TRBV19	TGTGCCGAACCATGGGTGGACAGGGGGCCTGAAGCTTTCTTT	CAEPWVDRGPEAFF
many	16	TRBJ2-1	-	TRBV7-2	TGTGCCAGCAGGTCATCAGGCGGGATAGGCTACAATGAGCAGTTCTTC	CASRSSGGIGYNEQFF
-	13	TRBJ2-3	-	TRBV30	TGTGCCTGGTCACCAGGGACAAAGGATACGCAGTATTTT	CAWSPGTKDTQYF
-	14	TRBJ1-1	-	TRBV2	TGTGCCAGCAAAGTGGACAGTGGGTCTTATGAAGCTTTCTTT	CASKVDSGSYEAFF
many	16	TRBJ2-1	-	TRBV7-6	TGTGCCAGCAGCTTTCGAGGCGCTGGGGCAGTCAATGAGCAGTTCTTC	CASSFRGAGAVNEQFF
-	17	TRBJ2-1	-	TRBV27	TGTGCCAGCGCTCGGGAATCCGGGACTTGGCGCGTGGGTGAGCAGTTCTTC	CASARESGTWRVGEQFF
many	19	TRBJ2-1	TRBD2	TRBV6-1	TGTGCCAGCAGTGTTTCTAGCGGGAGGGCCCCGAGCTCCTACAATGAGCAGTTCTTC	CASSVSSGRAPSSYNEQFF
-	17	TRBJ2-1	TRBD1	TRBV7-2	TGTGCCAGCAGCCGTGCTACTACAGGGGCTTCCTACAATGAGCAGTTCTTC	CASSRATTGASYNEQFF
many	17	TRBJ1-5	-	TRBV7-2	TGTGCCAGCAGCTTAGCCTCGGCTGCAAAACTAAATCAGCCCCAGCATTTT	CASSLASAAKLNQPQHF
many	15	TRBJ1-6	TRBD1	TRBV7-2	TGTGCCAGCAGCTTATCGACAGGGGATAATTCACCCCTCCACTTT	CASSLSTGDNSPLHF
few	14	TRBJ2-7	TRBD2	TRBV7-9	TGTGCCAGCAGCTTATCGTGGACTAGCTACGAGCAGTACTTC	CASSLSWTSYEQYF
-	14	TRBJ2-2	TRBD2	TRBV10-2	TGCGCCCTAAAGAGCGGGACGGAGTTTGGGGAGCTGTTTTTT	CALKSGTEFGELFF
many	16	TRBJ2-3	-	TRBV7-2	TGTGCCAGCAGCTTCCCGAAGCGTACTAGCACAGATACGCAGTATTTT	CASSFPKRTSTDTQYF
-	14	TRBJ1-1	-	TRBV6-5	TGTGCCAGCAGTTACCAGGGCACGAACACTGAAGCTTTCTTT	CASSYQGTNTEAFF
many	15	TRBJ1-5	-	TRBV7-8	TGTGCCAGCAGCTTACGATTGGCTAGCAATCAGCCCCAGCATTTT	CASSLRLASNQPQHF